One sample yielded the 20 T cell receptor beta chains listed below, sequenced in a study of shared clonotypes between healthy human individuals. Data came from immunoSEQ multiplex PCR; TCRdb stores just in-frame clones and leaves some out. The table records millions of clones, roughly 94% of them present only once. The specimen was naive CD4+ T cells sorted from blood. Regarding subset: CD45RA+ positively selected. The receptors derive from a man between 18 and 35 years old in good health.

This clone was observed a single time. This chain's CDR3 is CAWSVLGVRNEQFF. The CDR3, as DNA: TGTGCCTGGAGTGTACTAGGGGTCAGGAATGAGCAGTTCTTC. The rearrangement joins TRBV30 to TRBJ2-1, with D possibly being TRBD1 or TRBD2 (5 bases each). This CDR3 is built from 14 residues. V lost 0 bases and J 7 bases, leaving 13 bases between the germline ends. Germline CDR1 is GTSNPN and CDR2 is SVGIG (reference sequence).

As for this clone: The sample holds other DNA sequences that translate to the same CDR3. The genes are TRBV6-5 and TRBJ2-7; D call uncertain. The V and J ends lost 6 bases and 0 bases respectively, with 12 bases between them. The CDR3 extends over 14 amino acids. Germline CDR1 MNHEY, CDR2 SVGAGI. CDR3 loop: CASRRDTSSYEQYF. The CDR3 DNA is TGTGCCAGCAGGAGAGACACCAGCTCCTACGAGCAGTACTTC.

The V and J genes are TRBV6-1 and TRBJ1-6; TRBD1 aligns across 8 bases. Germline V gene sequence: CDR1 MNHNS, CDR2 SASEGT. The CDR3 contains 13 residues. V was clipped by 7 bases and J by 13 bases; unmatched bases: 9. Here the CDR3 DNA reads TGTGCCAGCAAGGGACAGGCATCAGTTCCCCTCCACTTT. This translates into CASKGQASVPLHF.

A note on this clone: Other DNA sequences within the sample encode an identical CDR3. The chain is built from TRBV6-5 and TRBJ2-7; possibly TRBD1 for D (6 bases). The CDR3 totals 12 residues. Germline V gives CDR1 MNHEY, CDR2 SVGAGI. The ends were cut back, 6 bases at V and 3 bases at J, with 9 bases in the middle. The CDR3 sequence is CASSKQGYEQYF. The DNA of the CDR3 is TGTGCCAGCAGCAAACAGGGCTACGAGCAGTACTTC.

The chain is built from TRBV4-3 and TRBJ1-2; TRBD1 is a possible D gene (6 bases). CDR1 and CDR2 (germline): LGHNA, YSLEER. The CDR3 consists of 15 residues. With 0 bases removed from V and 5 bases from J, the gap between germline ends came to 13 bases. The CDR3 DNA follows: TGCGCCAGCAGCCAAGATAGTCAGGGGTGGTATGGCTACACCTTC. This gives the protein CASSQDSQGWYGYTF.

Only one count was recorded for this clone. The chain is built from TRBV6-6 and TRBJ2-7; 7 bases fit TRBD1. CDR1 is MNHNY, CDR2 SVGAGI, per germline (reference sequence). CDR3 length equals 15 residues. J lost 3 bases, V lost 6 bases, and 11 bases had no gene match. In DNA form, the CDR3 reads TGTGCCAGCAGAATATCCCGGGACAGCCACTACGAGCAGTACTTC. As protein: CASRISRDSHYEQYF.

The chain employs TRBV18 and TRBJ2-7; 9 bases fit TRBD1. The germline CDR1 and CDR2 sequences are KGHSH and LQKENI. The junction had 13 bases not matched to a gene; V was cut back by 5 bases and J by 2 bases. The CDR3 runs to 17 residues. The CDR3: CASSSGTGKGVTYEQYF. The CDR3, as DNA: TGTGCCAGCTCAAGCGGGACAGGGAAAGGGGTAACCTACGAGCAGTACTTC.

The chain links TRBV6-5 to TRBJ2-7; D is possibly TRBD1 (6 bases). This CDR3 comprises 14 residues. Trimming pared 6 bases from V and 2 bases from J, leaving 14 bases between. Germline values: CDR1 MNHEY, CDR2 SVGAGI. CDR3 sequence reads: CASRRNRVAYEQYF. CDR3 DNA: TGTGCCAGCAGGAGGAACAGGGTAGCCTACGAGCAGTACTTC.

Points on this clone: Other DNA variants within this sample encode the same CDR3. This chain connects TRBV30 to TRBJ1-5, with D unresolved. The V end lost 2 bases, the J end lost 0 bases, and 8 bases lay between the germline ends. CDR1 is GTSNPN and CDR2 is SVGIG in the germline V gene (reference sequence). There are 14 residues in the CDR3. Here the CDR3 DNA reads TGTGCCTGGAGTCGGGGAGATAGCAATCAGCCCCAGCATTTT. Protein product: CAWSRGDSNQPQHF. Full variable domain (rest looked up from reference TRBV30 and TRBJ1-5): SQTIHQWPATLVQPVGSPLSLECTVEGTSNPNLYWYRQAAGRGLQLLFYSVGIGQISSEVPQNLSASRPQDRQFILSSKKLLLSDSGFYLCAWSRGDSNQPQHFGDGTRLSIL.

The rearrangement uses TRBV25-1 and TRBJ2-7; D unresolved. This CDR3 spans 15 amino acids. Germline V gives CDR1 MGHDK, CDR2 SYGVNS. The germline V and J ends were trimmed by 10 bases and 0 bases, with 19 bases remaining between them. Here the CDR3 DNA reads TGTGCCACCGGAAACCCGACGGAAAGCTCCTACGAGCAGTACTTC. Protein product: CATGNPTESSYEQYF.

This clone was picked up one time. This sequence joins TRBV4-1 and TRBJ2-2, with 7 bases aligning to TRBD2. Germline CDR1 reads MGHRA; CDR2 reads YSYEKL. With V trimmed by 6 bases and J by 4 bases, 8 bases remained unmatched. The CDR3 is 15 residues long. Here the CDR3 DNA reads TGCGCCAGCAGTCAGAGGGAGGGCAGCACCGGGGAGCTGTTTTTT. It translates to CASSQREGSTGELFF.

This rearrangement joins TRBV11-2 to TRBJ1-3; 10 nucleotides agree with TRBD1. The length of the CDR3 is 16 residues. The germline CDR1 and CDR2 sequences are SGHAT and FQNNGV. Trimming took 3 bases from V and 4 from J; bases not matched to a gene: 6. CDR3 amino acids: CASSFEGTGEGNTIYF. In nucleotides, the CDR3 is TGTGCCAGCAGCTTCGAAGGGACAGGGGAAGGAAACACCATATATTTT.

This clone was recorded only once. V and J are TRBV12-5 and TRBJ2-1; D uncertain. CDR3 length equals 14 residues. Deletions cut 3 bases from V and 4 bases from J, with 10 bases between. Germline CDR1 reads LGHNT; CDR2 reads FRNRAP. Here the CDR3 reads CASGLRPTYNEQFF. The CDR3 region has the DNA TGTGCTAGTGGTTTAAGGCCTACTTACAATGAGCAGTTCTTC.

The rearrangement uses TRBV6-6 and TRBJ1-4, with TRBD1 matching 8 bases. This CDR3 contains 15 residues. CDR1 is MNHNY and CDR2 is SVGAGI in the germline V gene (reference sequence). Germline trimming cut 5 bases from V and 7 bases from J; bases unmatched to any gene: 9. CDR3 amino acids: CASSTYGQGIEKLFF. DNA for the CDR3: TGTGCCAGCAGTACCTATGGACAGGGAATTGAAAAACTGTTTTTT.

The chain couples TRBV5-1 to TRBJ2-5, with 11 bases aligning to TRBD2. V was pared by 4 bases and J by 2 bases, with 4 bases of the junction left unmatched. This CDR3 contains 15 residues. Per germline, CDR1 SGHRS and CDR2 YFSETQ. In DNA, the CDR3 is TGCGCCAGCAGCGGCGGGACTAGCGGACAAGAGACCCAGTACTTC. This translates into CASSGGTSGQETQYF.

This chain links TRBV5-1 with TRBJ1-1; D not certain. Germline CDR1 reads SGHRS; CDR2 reads YFSETQ. The ends were cut back, 0 bases at V and 5 bases at J, with 11 bases in the middle. CDR3 length: 14 amino acids. CDR3 nucleotide sequence: TGCGCCAGCAGCTTGGGAGAGGCTAGGACTGAAGCTTTCTTT. Translated, it gives CASSLGEARTEAFF.

This chain links TRBV4-1 with TRBJ2-7; D is perhaps TRBD1 (6 bases). Germline-derived CDR1 and CDR2 are MGHRA and YSYEKL. V was trimmed by 4 bases and J by 2 bases, leaving 18 bases between them. The length of the CDR3 is 16 residues. CDR3 loop: CASSRTGTRAAYEQYF. CDR3 DNA: TGCGCCAGCAGCCGAACCGGGACAAGGGCAGCCTACGAGCAGTACTTC.

This chain links TRBV19 with TRBJ2-5; possibly TRBD2 for D (5 bases). The CDR3 runs to 14 residues. Germline V gene sequence: CDR1 LNHDA, CDR2 SQIVND (reference sequence). Trimming took 0 bases from V and 4 from J, leaving 9 bases between them. The CDR3 region has the DNA TGTGCCAGTAGTATAGAGACCCTAGCAGAGACCCAGTACTTC. The encoded protein is CASSIETLAETQYF. The variable domain in full, completed from reference TRBV19 and TRBJ2-5, reads DGGITQSPKYLFRKEGQNVTLSCEQNLNHDAMYWYRQDPGQGLRLIYYSQIVNDFQKGDIAEGYSVSREKKESFPLTVTSAQKNPTAFYLCASSIETLAETQYFGPGTRLLVL.

The V and J genes are TRBV19 and TRBJ1-6; D unresolved. The V and J ends lost 0 bases and 10 bases respectively, with 10 bases between them. Germline CDR1 reads LNHDA; CDR2 reads SQIVND (reference sequence). The CDR3 has 14 amino acids. The CDR3 spells CASSIEGLRSPLHF. The DNA for the CDR3 is TGTGCCAGTAGTATAGAAGGGCTCCGGTCACCCCTCCACTTT.

The chain recombines TRBV7-2 with TRBJ2-7; D not certain. Germline assignment: CDR1 SGHTA and CDR2 FQGNSA. CDR3 size: 11 residues. Trimming removed 4 bases from V and 5 bases from J, with 6 bases in between. The CDR3 loop is CASSSTHEQYF. CDR3 nucleotides: TGTGCCAGCAGCTCAACCCACGAGCAGTACTTC.